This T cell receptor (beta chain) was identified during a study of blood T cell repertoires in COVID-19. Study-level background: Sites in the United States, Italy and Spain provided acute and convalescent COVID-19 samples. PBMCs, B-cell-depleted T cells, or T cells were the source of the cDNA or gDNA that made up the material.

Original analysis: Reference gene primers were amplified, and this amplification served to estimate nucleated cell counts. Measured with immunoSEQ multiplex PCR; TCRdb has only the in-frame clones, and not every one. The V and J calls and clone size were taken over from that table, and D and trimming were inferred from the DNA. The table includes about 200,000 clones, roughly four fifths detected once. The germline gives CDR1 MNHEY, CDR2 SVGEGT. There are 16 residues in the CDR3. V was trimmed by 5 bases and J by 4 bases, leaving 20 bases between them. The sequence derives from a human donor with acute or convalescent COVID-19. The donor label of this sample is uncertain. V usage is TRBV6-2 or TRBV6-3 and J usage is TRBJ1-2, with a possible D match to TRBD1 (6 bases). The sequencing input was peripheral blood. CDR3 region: CASSRLSTGHFYGYTF. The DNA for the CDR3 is TGTGCCAGCAGTCGTCTATCTACGGGACACTTCTATGGCTACACCTTC.